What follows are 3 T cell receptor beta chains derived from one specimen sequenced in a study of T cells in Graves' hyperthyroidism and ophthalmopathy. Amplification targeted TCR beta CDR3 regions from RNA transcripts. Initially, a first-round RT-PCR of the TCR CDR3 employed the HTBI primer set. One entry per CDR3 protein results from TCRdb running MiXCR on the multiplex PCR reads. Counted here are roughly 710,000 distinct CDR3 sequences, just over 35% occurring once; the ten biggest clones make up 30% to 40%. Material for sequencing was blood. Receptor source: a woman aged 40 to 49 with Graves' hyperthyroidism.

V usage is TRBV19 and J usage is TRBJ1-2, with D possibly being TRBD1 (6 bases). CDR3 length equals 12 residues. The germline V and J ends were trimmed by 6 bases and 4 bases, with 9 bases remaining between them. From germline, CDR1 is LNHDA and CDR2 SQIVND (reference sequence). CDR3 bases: TGTGCCAGTAGGGACAGTATCTATGGCTACACCTTC. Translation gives CASRDSIYGYTF. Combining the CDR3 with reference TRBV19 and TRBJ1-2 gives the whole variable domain DGGITQSPKYLFRKEGQNVTLSCEQNLNHDAMYWYRQDPGQGLRLIYYSQIVNDFQKGDIAEGYSVSREKKESFPLTVTSAQKNPTAFYLCASRDSIYGYTFGSGTRLTVV.

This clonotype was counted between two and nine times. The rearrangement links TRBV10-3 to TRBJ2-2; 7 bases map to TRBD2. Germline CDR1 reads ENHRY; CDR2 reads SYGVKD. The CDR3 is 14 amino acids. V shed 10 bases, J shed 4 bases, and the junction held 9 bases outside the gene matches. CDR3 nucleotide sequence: TGTGCCAGCAGCCTGACTAGCTTCACCGGGGAGCTGTTTTTT. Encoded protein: CASSLTSFTGELFF.

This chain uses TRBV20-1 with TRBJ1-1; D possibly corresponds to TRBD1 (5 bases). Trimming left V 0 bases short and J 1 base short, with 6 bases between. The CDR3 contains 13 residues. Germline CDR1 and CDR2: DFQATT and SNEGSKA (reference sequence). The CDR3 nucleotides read TGCAGTGCTAGAGACGACAGGAACACTGAAGCTTTCTTT. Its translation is CSARDDRNTEAFF.